This T cell receptor beta chain derives from a study of blood T cell repertoires in COVID-19. Study information: Nucleic acid was either cDNA or gDNA, and it came from T cells, B-cell-depleted T cells, or PBMCs.

The germline CDR1 and CDR2 sequences are WSHSY and SAAADI. This CDR3 has 13 amino acids. After removal of 6 bases from V and 7 bases from J, the junction contained 9 bases not matched to a gene. Using immunoSEQ multiplex PCR, the repertoire was profiled, and TCRdb retains in-frame clones only, with some absent. The sample lists about 260,000 clones, 70% to 90% occurring once. The genes are TRBV10-2 and TRBJ2-7; 7 bases are shared with TRBD2. The TCR originated in a man in his thirties or forties with active or convalescent COVID-19. The material sequenced was peripheral blood. CDR3: CASRPGLSWEQYF. CDR3 sequence (DNA): TGCGCCAGCAGGCCGGGACTATCATGGGAGCAGTACTTC.